This is a list of T cell receptor beta chains from one sample in a study of cytomegalovirus exposure and HLA in healthy donors. The table came from immunoSEQ multiplex PCR; TCRdb's copy has only in-frame clones and leaves some out. The repertoire consists of approximately 280,000 clones, with 70% to 90% occurring once and the leading ten covering around 1%. Sequenced sample: PBMCs. These receptors were taken from a woman between 18 and 29 years old in good health and CMV-seronegative. CDR3s include the opening cysteine and the closing phenylalanine or tryptophan. The D gene is left open where the match is weak. Some rows mark clone size as missing; the rest say once, few, many or name a class of expanded clone.

clone size,V gene,D gene,J gene,CDR3 DNA,CDR3 protein
once,TRBV6-1,TRBD2,TRBJ2-6,TGTGCCAGCAGTGCCCGGGGGGGCACCTACTCTGGGGCCAACGTCCTGACTTTC,CASSARGGTYSGANVLTF
once,TRBV29-1,.,TRBJ1-4,TGCAGCGCTGAGCCCCGGGTTGGAAAACTGTTTTTT,CSAEPRVGKLFF
.,TRBV7-9,.,TRBJ2-3,TGTGCCAGCAGCTTGATCTTAGCTGAAGGAGATACGCAGTATTTT,CASSLILAEGDTQYF
.,TRBV11-2,TRBD1,TRBJ1-4,TGTGCCAGCAGCTTCGGACAGGGAATCGAAAAACTGTTTTTT,CASSFGQGIEKLFF
.,TRBV29-1,.,TRBJ2-7,TGCAGCGTTGAAGGGGGCGGTTACGAGCAGTACTTC,CSVEGGGYEQYF
.,TRBV6-5,.,TRBJ2-3,TGTGCCAGCAGTTACGCCGCAGGGCCTTCCACAGATACGCAGTATTTT,CASSYAAGPSTDTQYF
once,TRBV30,.,TRBJ2-3,TGTGCCTGGAGTGTACGTGGAGGCGCAGATACGCAGTATTTT,CAWSVRGGADTQYF
.,TRBV25-1,.,TRBJ1-2,TGTGCCAGCAGTGAATTGGTACAGCCCTATGGCTACACCTTC,CASSELVQPYGYTF
.,TRBV4-1,.,TRBJ1-2,TGCGCCAGCAGCCAAGAGGGCAGACCCCCGGGCTACACCTTC,CASSQEGRPPGYTF
.,TRBV4-1,.,TRBJ2-5,TGCGCCAGCAGCCATTTCCTTTGGCAGACCCAGTACTTC,CASSHFLWQTQYF
.,TRBV2,.,TRBJ1-1,TGTGCCAGCAGACTACAGACTAGAAGCACTGAAGCTTTCTTT,CASRLQTRSTEAFF
.,TRBV6-5,.,TRBJ1-1,TGTGCCAGCAGCGATCCGGGGGTTGAAGCTTTCTTT,CASSDPGVEAFF
.,TRBV6-5,TRBD1,TRBJ1-4,TGTGCCAGCAGTTACTCGGGACAGGGGAGAGAAAAACTGTTTTTT,CASSYSGQGREKLFF
once,TRBV5-1,.,TRBJ1-3,TGCGCCAGCAGCTTGGAGCAGGTCTCTGGAAACACCATATATTTT,CASSLEQVSGNTIYF
.,TRBV19,.,TRBJ2-7,TGTGCCAGTAGTACCCCGGGTAGGGGGAAAGAGCAGTACTTC,CASSTPGRGKEQYF
.,TRBV7-6,TRBD2,TRBJ2-7,TGTGCCAGCAGCTTAGTGTCACTAGCGGGATACTCCTACGAGCAGTACTTC,CASSLVSLAGYSYEQYF
.,TRBV5-8,.,TRBJ1-5,TGTGCCAGCAGCCAGGTTGTTCAGCCCCAGCATTTT,CASSQVVQPQHF
.,TRBV4-1,.,TRBJ1-4,TGCGCCAGCAGCCCCTTGAGGGCAGGGGTTAATGAAAAACTGTTTTTT,CASSPLRAGVNEKLFF
.,TRBV11-3,TRBD2,TRBJ2-1,TGTGCCAGCAGGACTCAGGGCGGGGGAGACAATGAGCAGTTCTTC,CASRTQGGGDNEQFF
.,TRBV4-2,TRBD2,TRBJ2-2,TGTGCCAGCAGCCAAGGGGGACTAGCGGGGTTGAAAACCGGGGAGCTGTTTTTT,CASSQGGLAGLKTGELFF
.,TRBV6-5,TRBD1,TRBJ1-2,TGTGCCAGCATTACAGGGGGCGCTTATGGCTACACCTTC,CASITGGAYGYTF
once,TRBV5-6,.,TRBJ1-5,TGTGCCAGCAGCTCCTGGTGGACGGGAAATCAGCCCCAGCATTTT,CASSSWWTGNQPQHF
once,TRBV5-1,TRBD1,TRBJ2-1,TGCGCCAGCATGCACAGGGGAAACAATGAGCAGTTCTTC,CASMHRGNNEQFF
once,TRBV29-1,.,TRBJ2-1,TGCAGCGTTGCTCCTGCGGATAAGTACAATGAGCAGTTCTTC,CSVAPADKYNEQFF
.,TRBV9,TRBD2,TRBJ2-1,TGTGCCAGCAGCGTCACCGGGACTAGCGGGTCCAATGAGCAGTTCTTC,CASSVTGTSGSNEQFF
.,TRBV19,.,TRBJ1-4,TGTGCCAGTAGCCCACAGGCCGGGAATGAAAAACTGTTTTTT,CASSPQAGNEKLFF
.,TRBV5-6,TRBD1,TRBJ1-3,TGTGCCAGCAGCTTGGACCGGACAGGGTACTTCTCTGGAAACACCATATATTTT,CASSLDRTGYFSGNTIYF
many,TRBV7-2,.,TRBJ1-2,TGTGCCAGCAGCTCAGAATACAGGGTGGCGAGCTATGGCTACACCTTC,CASSSEYRVASYGYTF
.,TRBV6-1,TRBD1,TRBJ1-1,TGTGCCAGCAGCCGGGGGACAGTAGAACATGAAGCTTTCTTT,CASSRGTVEHEAFF
.,TRBV4-3,TRBD1,TRBJ1-2,TGCGCCAGCAGCCAAGATCGGCAGGGGGCGCTTGGCTACACCTTC,CASSQDRQGALGYTF
.,TRBV19,TRBD1,TRBJ2-7,TGTGCCAGTAGTGTCGGGACAGGGGGTTCCTACGAGCAGTACTTC,CASSVGTGGSYEQYF
.,TRBV29-1,TRBD2,TRBJ2-1,TGCAGCGTTGAAGATCTTCGGGGACTAGCAGACAATGAGCAGTTCTTC,CSVEDLRGLADNEQFF